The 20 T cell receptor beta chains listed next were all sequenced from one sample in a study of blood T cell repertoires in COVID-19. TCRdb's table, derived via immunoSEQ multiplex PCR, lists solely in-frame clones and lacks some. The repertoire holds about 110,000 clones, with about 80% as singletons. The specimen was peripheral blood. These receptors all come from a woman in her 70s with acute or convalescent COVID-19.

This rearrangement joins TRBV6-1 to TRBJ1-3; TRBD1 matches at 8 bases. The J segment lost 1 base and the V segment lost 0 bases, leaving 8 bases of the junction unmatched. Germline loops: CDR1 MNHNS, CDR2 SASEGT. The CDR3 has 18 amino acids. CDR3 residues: CASSEALGRGRSGNTIYF. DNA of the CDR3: TGTGCCAGCAGTGAAGCGCTTGGCAGGGGGCGATCTGGAAACACCATATATTTT.

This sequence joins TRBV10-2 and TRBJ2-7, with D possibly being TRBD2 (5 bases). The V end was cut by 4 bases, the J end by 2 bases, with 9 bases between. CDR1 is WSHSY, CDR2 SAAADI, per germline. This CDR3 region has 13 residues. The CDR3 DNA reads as TGCGCCAGCAGTGGACTAACCCCCTACGAGCAGTACTTC. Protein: CASSGLTPYEQYF.

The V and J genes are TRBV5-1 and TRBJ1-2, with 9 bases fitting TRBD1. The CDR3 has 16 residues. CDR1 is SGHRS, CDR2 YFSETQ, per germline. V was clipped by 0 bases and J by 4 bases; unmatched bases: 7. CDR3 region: CASSLAEGQGTYGYTF. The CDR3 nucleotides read TGCGCCAGCAGCTTGGCCGAGGGACAGGGTACCTATGGCTACACCTTC. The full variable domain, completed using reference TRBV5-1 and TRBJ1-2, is KAGVTQTPRYLIKTRGQQVTLSCSPISGHRSVSWYQQTPGQGLQFLFEYFSETQRNKGNFPGRFSGRQFSNSRSEMNVSTLELGDSALYLCASSLAEGQGTYGYTFGSGTRLTVV.

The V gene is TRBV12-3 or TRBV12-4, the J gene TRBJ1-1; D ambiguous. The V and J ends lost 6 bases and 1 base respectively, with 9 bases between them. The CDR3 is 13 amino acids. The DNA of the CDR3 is TGTGCCAGCAGCTCTCGTAAGAACACTGAAGCTTTCTTT. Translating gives CASSSRKNTEAFF.

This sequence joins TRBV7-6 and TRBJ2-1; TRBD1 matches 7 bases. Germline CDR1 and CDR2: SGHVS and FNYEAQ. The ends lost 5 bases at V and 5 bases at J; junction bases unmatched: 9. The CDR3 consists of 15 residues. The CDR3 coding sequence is TGTGCCAGCAGCGCCTACCGGGACAGAAACAATGAGCAGTTCTTC. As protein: CASSAYRDRNNEQFF.

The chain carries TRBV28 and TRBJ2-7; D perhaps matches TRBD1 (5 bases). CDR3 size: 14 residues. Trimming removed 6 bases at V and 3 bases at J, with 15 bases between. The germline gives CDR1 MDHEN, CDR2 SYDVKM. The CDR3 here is CASSPPGSLYEQYF. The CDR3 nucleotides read TGTGCCAGCAGCCCCCCAGGGTCCCTCTACGAGCAGTACTTC.

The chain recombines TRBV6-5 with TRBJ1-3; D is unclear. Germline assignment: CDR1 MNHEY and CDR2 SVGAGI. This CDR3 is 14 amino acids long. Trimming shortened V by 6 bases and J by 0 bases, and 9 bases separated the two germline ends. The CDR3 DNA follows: TGTGCCAGCAGCGGGATTAACTCTGGAAACACCATATATTTT. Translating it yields CASSGINSGNTIYF.

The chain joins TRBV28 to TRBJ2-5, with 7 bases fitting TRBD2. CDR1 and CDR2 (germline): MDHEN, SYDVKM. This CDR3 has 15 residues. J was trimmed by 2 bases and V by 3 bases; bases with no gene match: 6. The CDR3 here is CASSFGRGYQETQYF. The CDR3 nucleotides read TGTGCCAGCAGTTTTGGGAGGGGATATCAAGAGACCCAGTACTTC.

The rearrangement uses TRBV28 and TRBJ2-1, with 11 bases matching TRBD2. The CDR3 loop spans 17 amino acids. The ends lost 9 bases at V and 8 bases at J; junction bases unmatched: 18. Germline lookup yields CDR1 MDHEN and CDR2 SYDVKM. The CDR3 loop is CASLTGYTPSGRYEQFF. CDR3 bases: TGTGCCAGTTTAACAGGGTATACACCTAGCGGGAGGTATGAGCAGTTCTTC.

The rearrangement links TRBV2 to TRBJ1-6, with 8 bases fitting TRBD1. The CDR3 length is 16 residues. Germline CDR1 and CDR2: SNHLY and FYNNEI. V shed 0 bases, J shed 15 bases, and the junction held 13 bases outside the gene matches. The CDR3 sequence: CASSEALRTGTKLLHF. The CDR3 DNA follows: TGTGCCAGCAGTGAAGCCCTCCGGACAGGGACGAAGCTCCTCCACTTT.

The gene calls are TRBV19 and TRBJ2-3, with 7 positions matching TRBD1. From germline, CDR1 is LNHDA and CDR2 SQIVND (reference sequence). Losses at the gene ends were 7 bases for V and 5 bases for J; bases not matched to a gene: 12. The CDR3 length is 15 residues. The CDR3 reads CASTPDRVHGDTQYF. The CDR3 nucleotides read TGTGCCAGTACGCCCGACAGGGTCCATGGAGATACGCAGTATTTT. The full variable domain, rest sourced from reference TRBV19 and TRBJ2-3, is DGGITQSPKYLFRKEGQNVTLSCEQNLNHDAMYWYRQDPGQGLRLIYYSQIVNDFQKGDIAEGYSVSREKKESFPLTVTSAQKNPTAFYLCASTPDRVHGDTQYFGPGTRLTVL.

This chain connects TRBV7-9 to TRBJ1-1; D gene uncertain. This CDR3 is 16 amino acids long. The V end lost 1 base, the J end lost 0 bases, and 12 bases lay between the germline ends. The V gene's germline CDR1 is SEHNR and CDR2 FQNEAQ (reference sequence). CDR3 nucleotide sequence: TGTGCCAGCAGCTTAGTTGGGCTCCGAATGAACACTGAAGCTTTCTTT. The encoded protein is CASSLVGLRMNTEAFF.

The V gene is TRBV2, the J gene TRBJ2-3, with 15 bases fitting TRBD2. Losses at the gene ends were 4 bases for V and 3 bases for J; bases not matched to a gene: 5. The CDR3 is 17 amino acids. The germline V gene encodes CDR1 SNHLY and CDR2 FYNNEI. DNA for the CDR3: TGTGCCAGCAGTGTCGGGGGACTAGCGGGGGGAACAGATACGCAGTATTTT. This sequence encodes CASSVGGLAGGTDTQYF.

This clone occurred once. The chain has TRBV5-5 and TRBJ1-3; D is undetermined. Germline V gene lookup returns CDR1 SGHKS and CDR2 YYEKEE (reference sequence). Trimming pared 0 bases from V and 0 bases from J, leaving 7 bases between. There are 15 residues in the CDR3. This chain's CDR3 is CASSLESYSGNTIYF. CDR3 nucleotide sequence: TGTGCCAGCAGCTTGGAGAGCTACTCTGGAAACACCATATATTTT.

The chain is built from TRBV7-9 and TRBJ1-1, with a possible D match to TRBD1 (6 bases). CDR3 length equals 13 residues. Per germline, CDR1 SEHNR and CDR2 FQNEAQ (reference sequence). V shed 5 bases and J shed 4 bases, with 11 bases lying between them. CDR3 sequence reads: CASSLTGPTEAFF. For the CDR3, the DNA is TGTGCCAGCAGCCTGACAGGCCCCACTGAAGCTTTCTTT.

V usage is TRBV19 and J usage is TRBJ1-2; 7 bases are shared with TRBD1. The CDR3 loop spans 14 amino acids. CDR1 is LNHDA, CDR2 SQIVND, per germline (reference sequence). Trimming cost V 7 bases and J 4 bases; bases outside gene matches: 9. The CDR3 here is CASKQQRTGYGYTF. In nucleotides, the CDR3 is TGTGCCAGTAAACAACAACGGACAGGCTATGGCTACACCTTC.

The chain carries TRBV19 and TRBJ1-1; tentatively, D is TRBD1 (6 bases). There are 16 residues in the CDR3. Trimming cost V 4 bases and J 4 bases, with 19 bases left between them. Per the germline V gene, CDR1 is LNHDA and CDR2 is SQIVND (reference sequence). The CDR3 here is CASSTGNRDSSTEAFF. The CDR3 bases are TGTGCCAGTAGTACAGGAAACAGGGATTCGAGCACTGAAGCTTTCTTT.

The chain's CDR3 is CASRVRGGRGANYGYTF. DNA for the CDR3: TGTGCCAGCAGGGTCCGGGGAGGCCGAGGGGCCAACTATGGCTACACCTTC. The chain couples TRBV28 to TRBJ1-2; D is perhaps TRBD1 (5 bases). This CDR3 has 17 amino acids. V lost 6 bases and J 2 bases, leaving 22 bases between the germline ends. The germline gives CDR1 MDHEN, CDR2 SYDVKM.

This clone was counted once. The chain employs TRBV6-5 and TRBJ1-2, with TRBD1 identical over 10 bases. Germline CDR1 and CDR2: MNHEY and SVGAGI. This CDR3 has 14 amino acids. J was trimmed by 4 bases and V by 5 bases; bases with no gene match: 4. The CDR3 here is CASSRDRGVYGYTF. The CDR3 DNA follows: TGTGCCAGCAGTCGGGACAGGGGCGTCTATGGCTACACCTTC.

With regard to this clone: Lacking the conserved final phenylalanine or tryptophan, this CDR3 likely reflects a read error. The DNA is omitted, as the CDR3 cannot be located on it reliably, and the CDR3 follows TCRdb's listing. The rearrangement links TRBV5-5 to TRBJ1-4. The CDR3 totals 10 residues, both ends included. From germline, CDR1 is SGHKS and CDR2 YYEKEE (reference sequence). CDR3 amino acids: CASSLGPLIA.